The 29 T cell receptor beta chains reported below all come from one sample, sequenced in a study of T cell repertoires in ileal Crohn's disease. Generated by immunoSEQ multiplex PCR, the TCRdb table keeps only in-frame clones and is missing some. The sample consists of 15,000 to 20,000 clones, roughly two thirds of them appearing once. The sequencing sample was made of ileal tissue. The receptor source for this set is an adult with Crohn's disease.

The CDR3: CASSETSGRDTQYF. In DNA form, the CDR3 reads TGTGCCAGCAGTGAGACAAGCGGGAGAGATACGCAGTATTTT. This chain joins TRBV2 and TRBJ2-3, with TRBD2 matching over 8 bases. The CDR3 is 14 amino acids. CDR1 and CDR2 from the germline V gene are SNHLY and FYNNEI. The trim removed 3 bases at V and 5 bases at J, leaving 4 bases unmatched.

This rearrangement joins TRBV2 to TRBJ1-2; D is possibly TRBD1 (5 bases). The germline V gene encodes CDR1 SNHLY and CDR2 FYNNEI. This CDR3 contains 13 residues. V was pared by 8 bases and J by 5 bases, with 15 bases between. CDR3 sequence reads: CASLPIQAYGYTF. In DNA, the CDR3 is TGTGCCAGCTTACCAATACAGGCGTATGGCTACACCTTC.

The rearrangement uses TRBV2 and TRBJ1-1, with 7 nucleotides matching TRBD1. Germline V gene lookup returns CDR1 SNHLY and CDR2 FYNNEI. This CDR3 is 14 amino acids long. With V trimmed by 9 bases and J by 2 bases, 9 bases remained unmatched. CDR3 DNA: TGTGCCAGTTCGTCTACAGGGGAAAACACTGAAGCTTTCTTT. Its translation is CASSSTGENTEAFF.

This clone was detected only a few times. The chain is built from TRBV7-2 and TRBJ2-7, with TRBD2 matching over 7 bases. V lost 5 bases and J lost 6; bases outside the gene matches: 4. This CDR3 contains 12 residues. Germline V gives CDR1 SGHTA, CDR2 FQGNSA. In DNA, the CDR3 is TGTGCCAGCAGCAGAAGGGAGGGCGAGCAGTACTTC. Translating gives CASSRREGEQYF.

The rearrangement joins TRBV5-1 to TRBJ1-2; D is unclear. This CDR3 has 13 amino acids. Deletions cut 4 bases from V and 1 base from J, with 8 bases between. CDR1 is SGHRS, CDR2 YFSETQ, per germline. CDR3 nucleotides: TGCGCCAGCAGCAAGGAGTATAACTATGGCTACACCTTC. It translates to CASSKEYNYGYTF.

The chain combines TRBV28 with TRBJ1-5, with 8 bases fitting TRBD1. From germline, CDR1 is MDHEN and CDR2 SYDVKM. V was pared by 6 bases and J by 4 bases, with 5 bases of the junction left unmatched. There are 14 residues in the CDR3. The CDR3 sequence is CASSPGQDNQPQHF. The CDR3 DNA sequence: TGTGCCAGCAGCCCGGGACAGGATAATCAGCCCCAGCATTTT.

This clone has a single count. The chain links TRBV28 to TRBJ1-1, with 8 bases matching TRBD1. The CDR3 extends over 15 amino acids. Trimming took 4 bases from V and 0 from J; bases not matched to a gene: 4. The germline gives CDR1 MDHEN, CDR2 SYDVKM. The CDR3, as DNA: TGTGCCAGCAGTTCGGGACAGGTTATGAACACTGAAGCTTTCTTT. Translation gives CASSSGQVMNTEAFF.

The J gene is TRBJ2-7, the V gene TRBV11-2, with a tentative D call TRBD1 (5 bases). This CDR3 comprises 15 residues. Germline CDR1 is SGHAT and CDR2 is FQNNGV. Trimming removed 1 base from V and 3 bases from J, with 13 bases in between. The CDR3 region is CASSLVFGQSYEQYF. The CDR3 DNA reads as TGTGCCAGCAGCTTAGTATTTGGACAAAGCTACGAGCAGTACTTC.

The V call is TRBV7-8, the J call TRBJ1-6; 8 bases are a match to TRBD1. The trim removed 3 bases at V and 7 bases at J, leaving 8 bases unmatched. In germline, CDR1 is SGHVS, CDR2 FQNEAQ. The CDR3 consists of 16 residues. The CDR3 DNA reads TGTGCCAGCAGCTTGGTCGACAGGGGATTCAATTCACCCCTCCACTTT. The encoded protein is CASSLVDRGFNSPLHF.

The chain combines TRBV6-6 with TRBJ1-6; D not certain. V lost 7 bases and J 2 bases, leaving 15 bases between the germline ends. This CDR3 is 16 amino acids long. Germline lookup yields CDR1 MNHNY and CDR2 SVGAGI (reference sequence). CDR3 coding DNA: TGTGCCAGCACCCCGCACAAACATACCTATAATTCACCCCTCCACTTT. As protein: CASTPHKHTYNSPLHF.

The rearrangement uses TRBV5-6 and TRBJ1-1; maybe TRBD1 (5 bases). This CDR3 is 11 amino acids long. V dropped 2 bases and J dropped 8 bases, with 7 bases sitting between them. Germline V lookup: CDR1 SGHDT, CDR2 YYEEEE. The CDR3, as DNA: TGTGCCAGCAGCTTTTCAGGGGAAGCTTTCTTT. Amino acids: CASSFSGEAFF. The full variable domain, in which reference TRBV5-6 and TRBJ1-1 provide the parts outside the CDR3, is DAGVTQSPTHLIKTRGQQVTLRCSPKSGHDTVSWYQQALGQGPQFIFQYYEEEERQRGNFPDRFSGHQFPNYSSELNVNALLLGDSALYLCASSFSGEAFFGQGTRLTVV.

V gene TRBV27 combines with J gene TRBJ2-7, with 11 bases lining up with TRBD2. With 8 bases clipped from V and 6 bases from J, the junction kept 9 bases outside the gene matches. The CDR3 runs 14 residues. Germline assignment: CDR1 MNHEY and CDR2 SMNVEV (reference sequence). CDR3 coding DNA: TGTGCCAGCCGTGTTAGCGGGGGGGCCGGCGAGCAGTACTTC. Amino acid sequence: CASRVSGGAGEQYF.

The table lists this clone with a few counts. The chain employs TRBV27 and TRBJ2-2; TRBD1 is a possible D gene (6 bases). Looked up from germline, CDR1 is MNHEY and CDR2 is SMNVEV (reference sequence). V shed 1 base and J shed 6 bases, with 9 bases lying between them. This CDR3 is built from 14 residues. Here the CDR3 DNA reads TGTGCCAGCAGTTTATGGACAGATGCCGGGGAGCTGTTTTTT. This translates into CASSLWTDAGELFF.

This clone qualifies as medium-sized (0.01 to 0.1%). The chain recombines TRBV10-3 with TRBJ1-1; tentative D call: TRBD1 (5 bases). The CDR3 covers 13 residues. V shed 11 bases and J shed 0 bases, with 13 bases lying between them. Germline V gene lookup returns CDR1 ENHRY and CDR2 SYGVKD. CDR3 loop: CASQTALNTEAFF. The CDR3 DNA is TGTGCCTCGCAGACAGCCCTGAACACTGAAGCTTTCTTT.

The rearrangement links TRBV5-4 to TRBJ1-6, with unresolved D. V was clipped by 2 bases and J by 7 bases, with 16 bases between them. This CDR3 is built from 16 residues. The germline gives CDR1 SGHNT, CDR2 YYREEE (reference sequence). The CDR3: CASSFSYGLGNSPLHF. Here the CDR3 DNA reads TGTGCCAGCAGCTTCTCATACGGACTGGGGAATTCACCCCTCCACTTT.

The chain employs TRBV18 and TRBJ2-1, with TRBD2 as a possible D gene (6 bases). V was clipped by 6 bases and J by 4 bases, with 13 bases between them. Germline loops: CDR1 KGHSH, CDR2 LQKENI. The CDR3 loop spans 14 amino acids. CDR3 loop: CASSPRLEYNEQFF. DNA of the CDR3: TGTGCCAGCTCGCCCAGACTAGAGTACAATGAGCAGTTCTTC.

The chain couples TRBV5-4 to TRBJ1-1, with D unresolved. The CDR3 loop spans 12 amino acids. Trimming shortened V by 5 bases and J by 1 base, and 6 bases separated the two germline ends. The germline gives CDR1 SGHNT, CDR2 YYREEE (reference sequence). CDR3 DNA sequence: TGTGCCAGCAGGGCACCGAACACTGAAGCTTTCTTT. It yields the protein CASRAPNTEAFF.

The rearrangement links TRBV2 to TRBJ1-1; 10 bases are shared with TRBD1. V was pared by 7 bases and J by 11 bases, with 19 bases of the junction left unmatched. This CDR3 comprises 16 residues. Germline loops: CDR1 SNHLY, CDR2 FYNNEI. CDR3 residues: CASTVELRQGASGAFF. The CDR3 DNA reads TGTGCCAGCACGGTGGAGCTGAGACAGGGGGCATCGGGGGCTTTCTTT.

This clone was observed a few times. CDR3 loop: CASSWGGTDTQYF. CDR3 coding DNA: TGTGCCAGCAGTTGGGGCGGGACGGATACGCAGTATTTT. This chain joins TRBV2 and TRBJ2-3; D is perhaps TRBD2 (6 bases). The ends were cut back, 5 bases at V and 6 bases at J, with 12 bases in the middle. The CDR3 is 13 residues long. Per germline, CDR1 SNHLY and CDR2 FYNNEI.

The CDR3 is CASSPQVGAGANVLTF. CDR3 bases: TGTGCCAGCAGCCCCCAGGTCGGGGCTGGGGCCAACGTCCTGACTTTC. This chain links TRBV7-3 with TRBJ2-6; tentatively, D is TRBD2 (5 bases). The CDR3 contains 16 residues. Germline V gives CDR1 SGHTA, CDR2 FQGTGA. V dropped 5 bases and J dropped 2 bases, with 13 bases sitting between them. The variable domain in full, with the rest retrieved from reference TRBV7-3 and TRBJ2-6, is GAGVSQTPSNKVTEKGKYVELRCDPISGHTALYWYRQSLGQGPEFLIYFQGTGAADDSGLPNDRFFAVRPEGSVSTLKIQRTERGDSAVYLCASSPQVGAGANVLTFGAGSRLTVL.

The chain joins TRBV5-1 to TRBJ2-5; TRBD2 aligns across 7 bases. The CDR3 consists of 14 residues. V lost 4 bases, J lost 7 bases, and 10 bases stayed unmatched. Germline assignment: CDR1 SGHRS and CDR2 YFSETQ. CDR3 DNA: TGCGCCAGCAGCCAAACGACTAGCAAGTGGACCCAGTACTTC. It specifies CASSQTTSKWTQYF.

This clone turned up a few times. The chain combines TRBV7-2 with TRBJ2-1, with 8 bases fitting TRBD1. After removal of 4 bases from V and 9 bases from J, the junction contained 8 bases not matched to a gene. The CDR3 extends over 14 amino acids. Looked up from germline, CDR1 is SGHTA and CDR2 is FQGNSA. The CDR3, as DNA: TGTGCCAGCAGCTCACGGACAGGGCACCCTGAGCAGTTCTTC. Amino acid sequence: CASSSRTGHPEQFF. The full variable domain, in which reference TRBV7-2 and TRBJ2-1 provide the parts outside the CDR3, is GAGVSQSPSNKVTEKGKDVELRCDPISGHTALYWYRQSLGQGLEFLIYFQGNSAPDKSGLPSDRFSAERTGGSVSTLTIQRTQQEDSAVYLCASSSRTGHPEQFFGPGTRLTVL.

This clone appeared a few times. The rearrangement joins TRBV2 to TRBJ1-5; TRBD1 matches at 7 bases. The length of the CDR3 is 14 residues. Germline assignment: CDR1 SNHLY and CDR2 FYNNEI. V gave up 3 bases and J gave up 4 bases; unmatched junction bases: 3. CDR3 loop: CASSERTGNQPQHF. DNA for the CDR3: TGTGCCAGCAGTGAGAGGACAGGTAATCAGCCCCAGCATTTT.

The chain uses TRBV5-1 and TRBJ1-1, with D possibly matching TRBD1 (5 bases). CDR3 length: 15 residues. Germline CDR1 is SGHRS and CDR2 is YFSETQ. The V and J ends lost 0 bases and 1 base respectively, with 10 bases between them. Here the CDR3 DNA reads TGCGCCAGCAGCTTGGGGAGGGGCCGGAACACTGAAGCTTTCTTT. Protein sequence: CASSLGRGRNTEAFF.

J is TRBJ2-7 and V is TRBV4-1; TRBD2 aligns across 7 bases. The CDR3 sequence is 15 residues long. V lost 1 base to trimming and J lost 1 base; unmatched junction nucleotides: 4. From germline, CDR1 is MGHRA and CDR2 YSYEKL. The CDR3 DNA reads TGCGCCAGCAGCCAAGTAACGGGGGGTTCCTACGAGCAGTACTTC. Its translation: CASSQVTGGSYEQYF.

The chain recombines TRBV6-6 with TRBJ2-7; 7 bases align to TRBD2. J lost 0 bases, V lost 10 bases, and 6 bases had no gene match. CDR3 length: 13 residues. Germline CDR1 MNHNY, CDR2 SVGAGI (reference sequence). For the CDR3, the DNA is TGTGCCACGGGGGGTGAGTTCTCCTACGAGCAGTACTTC. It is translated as CATGGEFSYEQYF.

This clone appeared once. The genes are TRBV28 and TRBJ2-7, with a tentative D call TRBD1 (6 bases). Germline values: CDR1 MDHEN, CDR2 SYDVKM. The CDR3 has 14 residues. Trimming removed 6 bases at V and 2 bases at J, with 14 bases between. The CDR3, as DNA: TGTGCCAGCAGCTCCCCGGGACAAGCCTACGAGCAGTACTTC. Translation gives CASSSPGQAYEQYF.

The DNA for the CDR3 is TGTGCCAGCAGTGACCGCCCAGGGCTTGGTGAAGCTTTCTTT. Its translation: CASSDRPGLGEAFF. V is TRBV6-1 and J is TRBJ1-1, with D perhaps matching TRBD1 (5 bases). The V and J ends lost 3 bases and 7 bases respectively, with 15 bases between them. The CDR3 loop spans 14 amino acids. Germline V lookup: CDR1 MNHNS, CDR2 SASEGT.

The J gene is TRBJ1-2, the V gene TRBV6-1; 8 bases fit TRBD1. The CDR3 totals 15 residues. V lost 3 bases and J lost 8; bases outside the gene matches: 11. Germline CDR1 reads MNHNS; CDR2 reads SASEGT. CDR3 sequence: CASSDRIQGARGYTF. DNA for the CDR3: TGTGCCAGCAGTGATCGGATCCAGGGGGCGCGAGGCTACACCTTC.